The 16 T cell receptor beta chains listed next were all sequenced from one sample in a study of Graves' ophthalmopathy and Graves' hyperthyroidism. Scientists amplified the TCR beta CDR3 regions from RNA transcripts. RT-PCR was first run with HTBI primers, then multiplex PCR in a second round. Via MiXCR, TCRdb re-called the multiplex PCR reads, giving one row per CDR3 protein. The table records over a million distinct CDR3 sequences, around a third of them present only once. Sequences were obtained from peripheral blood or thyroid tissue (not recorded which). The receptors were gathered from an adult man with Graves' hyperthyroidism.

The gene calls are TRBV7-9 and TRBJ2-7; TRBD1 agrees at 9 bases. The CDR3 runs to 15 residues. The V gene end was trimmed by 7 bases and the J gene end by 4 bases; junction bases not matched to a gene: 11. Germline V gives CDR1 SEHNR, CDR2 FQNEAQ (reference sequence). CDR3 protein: CASTEGQGGMYEQYF. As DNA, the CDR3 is TGTGCCAGCACCGAGGGACAGGGTGGCATGTACGAGCAGTACTTC.

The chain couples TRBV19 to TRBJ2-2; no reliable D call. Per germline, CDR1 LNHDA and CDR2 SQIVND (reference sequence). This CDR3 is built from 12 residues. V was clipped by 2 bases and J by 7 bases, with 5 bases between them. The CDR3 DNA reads TGTGCCAGTAGTATACCAATCGGGGAGCTGTTTTTT. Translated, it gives CASSIPIGELFF.

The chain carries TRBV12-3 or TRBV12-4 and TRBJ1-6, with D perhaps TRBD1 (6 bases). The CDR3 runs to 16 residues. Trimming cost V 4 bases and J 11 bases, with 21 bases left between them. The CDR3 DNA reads TGTGCCAGCAGTTCCCGTCAGGGGATACGGCGGCCACCCCTCCACTTT. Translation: CASSSRQGIRRPPLHF.

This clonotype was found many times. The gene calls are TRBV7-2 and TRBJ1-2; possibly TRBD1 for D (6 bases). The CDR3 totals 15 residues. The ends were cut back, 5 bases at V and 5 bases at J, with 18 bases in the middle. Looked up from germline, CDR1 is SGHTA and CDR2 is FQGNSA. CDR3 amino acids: CASSPSRGGAYGYTF. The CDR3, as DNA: TGTGCCAGCAGCCCCTCGCGGGGGGGCGCGTATGGCTACACCTTC. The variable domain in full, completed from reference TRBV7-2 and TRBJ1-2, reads GAGVSQSPSNKVTEKGKDVELRCDPISGHTALYWYRQSLGQGLEFLIYFQGNSAPDKSGLPSDRFSAERTGGSVSTLTIQRTQQEDSAVYLCASSPSRGGAYGYTFGSGTRLTVV.

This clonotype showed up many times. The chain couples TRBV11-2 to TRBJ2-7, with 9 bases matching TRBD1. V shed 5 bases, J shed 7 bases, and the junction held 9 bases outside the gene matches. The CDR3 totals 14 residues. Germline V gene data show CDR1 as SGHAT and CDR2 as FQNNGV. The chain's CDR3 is CASSQGTGLSEQYF. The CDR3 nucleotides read TGTGCCAGCAGCCAGGGGACAGGGTTAAGTGAGCAGTACTTC.

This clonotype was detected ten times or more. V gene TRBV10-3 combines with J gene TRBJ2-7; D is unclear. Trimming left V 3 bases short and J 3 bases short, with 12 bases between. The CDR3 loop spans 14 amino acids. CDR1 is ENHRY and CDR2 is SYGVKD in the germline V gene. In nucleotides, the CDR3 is TGTGCCATCAGTGATACTACGACACTCTACGAGCAGTACTTC. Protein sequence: CAISDTTTLYEQYF.

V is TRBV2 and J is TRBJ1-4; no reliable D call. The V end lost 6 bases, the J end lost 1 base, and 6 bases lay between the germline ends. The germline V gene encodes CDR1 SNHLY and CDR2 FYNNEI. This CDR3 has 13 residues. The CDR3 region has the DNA TGTGCCAGCAGCCGGCGAACTAATGAAAAACTGTTTTTT. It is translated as CASSRRTNEKLFF.

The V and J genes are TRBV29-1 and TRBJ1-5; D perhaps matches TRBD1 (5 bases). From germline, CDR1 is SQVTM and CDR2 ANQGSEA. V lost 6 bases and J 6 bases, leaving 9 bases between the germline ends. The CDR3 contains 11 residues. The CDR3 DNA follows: TGCAGCGTAGGGGCGGGTCAGCCCCAGCATTTT. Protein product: CSVGAGQPQHF.

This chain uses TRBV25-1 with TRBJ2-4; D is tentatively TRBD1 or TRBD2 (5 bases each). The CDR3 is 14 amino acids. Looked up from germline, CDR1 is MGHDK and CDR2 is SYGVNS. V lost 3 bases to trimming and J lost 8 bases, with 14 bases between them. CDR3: CASSDPQGSDIQYF. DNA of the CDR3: TGTGCCAGCAGTGATCCCCAGGGTAGCGACATTCAGTACTTC.

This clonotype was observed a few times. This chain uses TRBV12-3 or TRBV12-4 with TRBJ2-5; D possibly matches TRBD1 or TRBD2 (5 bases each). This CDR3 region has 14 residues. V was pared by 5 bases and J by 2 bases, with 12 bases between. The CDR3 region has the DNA TGTGCCAGCAGTACCGGGACGGAACAAGAGACCCAGTACTTC. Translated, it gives CASSTGTEQETQYF.

As DNA, the CDR3 is TGCGCCAGCAGCCAACTGGGCCGGGACAGGGGTAGCAATCAGCCCCAGCATTTT. Translation gives CASSQLGRDRGSNQPQHF. The rearrangement joins TRBV4-1 to TRBJ1-5, with 10 bases lining up with TRBD1. The V gene end was trimmed by 2 bases and the J gene end by 0 bases; junction bases not matched to a gene: 7. The CDR3 runs to 18 residues. From germline, CDR1 is MGHRA and CDR2 YSYEKL.

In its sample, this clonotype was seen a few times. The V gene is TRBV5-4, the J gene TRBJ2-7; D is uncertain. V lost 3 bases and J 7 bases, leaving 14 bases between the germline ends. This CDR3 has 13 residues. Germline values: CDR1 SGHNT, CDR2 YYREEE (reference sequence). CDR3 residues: CASSYGPALEQYF. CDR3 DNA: TGTGCCAGCAGCTATGGGCCTGCACTTGAGCAGTACTTC.

CDR3 in DNA: TGCGCCAGCAGCATAACCGGGACAGACTTTTACGAGCAGTACTTC. It yields the protein CASSITGTDFYEQYF. The chain carries TRBV5-1 and TRBJ2-7, with 7 bases that match TRBD1. Germline CDR1 and CDR2: SGHRS and YFSETQ. V was pared by 4 bases and J by 4 bases, with 11 bases of the junction left unmatched. The CDR3 sequence is 15 residues long.

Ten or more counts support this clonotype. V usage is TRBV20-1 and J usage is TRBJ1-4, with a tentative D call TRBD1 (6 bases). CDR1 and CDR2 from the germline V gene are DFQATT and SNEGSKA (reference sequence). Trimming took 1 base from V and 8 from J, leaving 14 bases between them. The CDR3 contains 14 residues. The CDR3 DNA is TGCAGTGCTAGAGGATGGACCGGGACAGAAAAACTGTTTTTT. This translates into CSARGWTGTEKLFF.

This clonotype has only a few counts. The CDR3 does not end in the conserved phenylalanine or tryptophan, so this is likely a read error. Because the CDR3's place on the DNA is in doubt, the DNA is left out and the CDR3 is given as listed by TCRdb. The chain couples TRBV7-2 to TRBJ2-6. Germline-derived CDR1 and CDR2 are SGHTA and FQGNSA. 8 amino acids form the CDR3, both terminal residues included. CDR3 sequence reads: CASSLVQP.

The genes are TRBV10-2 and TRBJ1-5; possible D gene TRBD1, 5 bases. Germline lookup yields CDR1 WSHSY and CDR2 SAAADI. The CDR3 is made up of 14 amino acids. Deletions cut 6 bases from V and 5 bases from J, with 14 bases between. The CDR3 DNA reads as TGCGCCAGCAGCGGGCAGGGTAACTATCAGCCCCAGCATTTT. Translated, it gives CASSGQGNYQPQHF.